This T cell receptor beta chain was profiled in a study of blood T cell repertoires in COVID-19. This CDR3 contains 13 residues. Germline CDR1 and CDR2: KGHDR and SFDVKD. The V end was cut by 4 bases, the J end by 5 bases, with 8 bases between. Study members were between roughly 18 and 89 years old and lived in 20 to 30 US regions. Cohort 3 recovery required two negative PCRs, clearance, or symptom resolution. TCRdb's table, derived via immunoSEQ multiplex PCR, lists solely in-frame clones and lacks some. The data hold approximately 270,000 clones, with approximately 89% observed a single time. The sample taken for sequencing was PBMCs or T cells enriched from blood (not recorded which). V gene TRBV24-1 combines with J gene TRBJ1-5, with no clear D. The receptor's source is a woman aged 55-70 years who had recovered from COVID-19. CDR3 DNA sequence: TGTGCCACCAGTGACACCGAGTATCAGCCCCAGCATTTT. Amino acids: CATSDTEYQPQHF.